Below, 20 T cell receptor beta chains from the same sample are listed, as sequenced in a study of blood T cells in healthy people across ages. Combining a sample-barcoded 5' primer with a J-beta primer mix, a second PCR ran for about 6 to 11 cycles. TCRdb re-derived calls from the 5' RACE reads in MiXCR, one entry per CDR3 protein. This sample carries approximately 810,000 distinct CDR3 sequences, 29% of them seen once, and the ten largest clones take 17%. Source material: blood. The receptors come from a woman of 80 years or more in good health.

The chain couples TRBV25-1 to TRBJ2-7; TRBD1 matches 9 bases. J gave up 5 bases and V 0 bases, and 5 bases lay outside the gene matches. CDR1 is MGHDK, CDR2 SYGVNS, per germline. The CDR3 length is 15 residues. The DNA for the CDR3 is TGTGCCAGCAGTGAATATGGGACAGGGAGCAACGAGCAGTACTTC. This sequence encodes CASSEYGTGSNEQYF.

This clonotype has at least ten counts. V gene TRBV12-3 or TRBV12-4 combines with J gene TRBJ1-5, with D perhaps TRBD1 (6 bases). The CDR3 loop spans 16 amino acids. Trimming removed 6 bases at V and 0 bases at J, with 15 bases between. The CDR3 nucleotides read TGTGCCAGCAGCCCACAGGGCGGCTATAGCAATCAGCCCCAGCATTTT. Protein sequence: CASSPQGGYSNQPQHF.

Concerning this clonotype itself: This may be a read error: a much more frequent sequence differs by one nucleotide. The CDR3 loop is CASSQAGGRDEQYF. In DNA, the CDR3 is TGTGCCAGCAGTCAAGCGGGGGGGAGGGATGAGCAGTACTTC. The V and J genes are TRBV28 and TRBJ2-5, with 10 positions matching TRBD2. Germline V gene data show CDR1 as MDHEN and CDR2 as SYDVKM. The junction had 11 bases not matched to a gene; V was cut back by 5 bases and J by 11 bases. The CDR3 consists of 14 residues.

This clonotype has a single count. The chain recombines TRBV7-9 with TRBJ2-1; 7 positions agree with TRBD2. V lost 7 bases and J lost 2; bases outside the gene matches: 5. Germline V gene sequence: CDR1 SEHNR, CDR2 FQNEAQ (reference sequence). CDR3 length: 14 residues. The CDR3 protein is CASTRGDAYNEQFF. The CDR3 coding sequence is TGTGCCAGCACCCGGGGGGACGCCTACAATGAGCAGTTCTTC.

This clonotype was observed at least ten times. The chain has TRBV15 and TRBJ1-2, with TRBD1 identical over 7 bases. Germline V gene sequence: CDR1 LNHNV, CDR2 YYDKDF (reference sequence). V gave up 4 bases and J gave up 4 bases; unmatched junction bases: 6. The CDR3 is 14 amino acids. CDR3 sequence: CATSKGQRSYGYTF. CDR3 sequence (DNA): TGTGCCACCAGCAAGGGACAGCGATCCTATGGCTACACCTTC.

In the case of this clonotype: At one of its ends the junction is not consistent with the germline gene, which may arise from a read error. The rearrangement uses TRBV6-5 and TRBJ2-1, with a tentative D call TRBD2 (6 bases). The germline CDR1 and CDR2 sequences are MNHEY and SVGAGI. This CDR3 has 13 amino acids. The CDR3 DNA follows: TGTGCCGGCAGTTACGGGGGTAGGGGTGAGCAGTTCTTC. Protein sequence: CAGSYGGRGEQFF.

This clonotype has just a few counts. The gene calls are TRBV5-1 and TRBJ1-1, with D hard to call. The V end lost 0 bases, the J end lost 2 bases, and 8 bases lay between the germline ends. The germline V gene encodes CDR1 SGHRS and CDR2 YFSETQ. This CDR3 has 14 residues. This CDR3 reads CASSLDQPNTEAFF. The CDR3 region has the DNA TGCGCCAGCAGCTTGGATCAGCCCAACACTGAAGCTTTCTTT. Together with reference TRBV5-1 and TRBJ1-1, the CDR3 gives the full variable domain: KAGVTQTPRYLIKTRGQQVTLSCSPISGHRSVSWYQQTPGQGLQFLFEYFSETQRNKGNFPGRFSGRQFSNSRSEMNVSTLELGDSALYLCASSLDQPNTEAFFGQGTRLTVV.

This chain uses TRBV6-1 with TRBJ2-1; unclear D gene. The CDR3 has 12 residues. Trimming removed 3 bases at V and 8 bases at J, with 8 bases between. The germline V gene encodes CDR1 MNHNS and CDR2 SASEGT. The CDR3: CASSDRVDEQFF. CDR3 in DNA: TGTGCCAGCAGTGATAGAGTCGATGAGCAGTTCTTC.

The V and J genes are TRBV6-2 or TRBV6-3 and TRBJ2-2, with D maybe TRBD1 (5 bases). V lost 6 bases to trimming and J lost 4 bases, with 15 bases between them. This CDR3 is 15 amino acids long. The V gene's germline CDR1 is MNHEY and CDR2 SVGEGT. The CDR3 loop reads CASSPGQILTGELFF. Here the CDR3 DNA reads TGTGCCAGCAGCCCAGGACAAATCCTCACCGGGGAGCTGTTTTTT.

Ten or more counts support this clonotype. This chain connects TRBV5-5 to TRBJ2-3, with D possibly matching TRBD1 (5 bases). The CDR3 sequence is 15 residues long. Trimming stripped 2 bases from V and 3 bases from J, with 13 bases between. Germline-derived CDR1 and CDR2 are SGHKS and YYEKEE (reference sequence). The CDR3, as DNA: TGTGCCAGCAGCTTCTCAGGGCTAGGAACAGATACGCAGTATTTT. Protein product: CASSFSGLGTDTQYF.

In its sample, this clonotype was seen a few times. The gene calls are TRBV4-1 and TRBJ1-2; TRBD1 matches 8 bases. Germline lookup yields CDR1 MGHRA and CDR2 YSYEKL. V lost 2 bases, J lost 4 bases, and 6 bases stayed unmatched. The CDR3 spans 15 residues. CDR3: CASSQYLGTGYGYTF. Written as DNA, the CDR3 is TGCGCCAGCAGCCAATACCTAGGGACAGGCTATGGCTACACCTTC.

V usage is TRBV4-3 and J usage is TRBJ2-4; 10 bases fit TRBD2. TRBJ2-7 explains the end of the DNA better; the J call may be wrong. The CDR3 consists of 16 residues. CDR1 is LGHNA, CDR2 YSLEER, per germline. The CDR3 is CASSQDIASGSYEQYF. The CDR3 bases are TGCGCCAGCAGCCAAGATATAGCTAGCGGGAGTTACGAGCAGTACTTC.

The chain couples TRBV2 to TRBJ2-1, with 7 nucleotides matching TRBD2. In germline, CDR1 is SNHLY, CDR2 FYNNEI. Trimming took 8 bases from V and 0 from J; bases not matched to a gene: 10. The CDR3 has 16 residues. Here the CDR3 reads CASWQTSLHSYNEQFF. CDR3 DNA: TGTGCCAGCTGGCAGACTAGCCTGCACTCCTACAATGAGCAGTTCTTC. Looking up the rest from reference TRBV2 and TRBJ2-1 gives the full variable domain: EPEVTQTPSHQVTQMGQEVILRCVPISNHLYFYWYRQILGQKVEFLVSFYNNEISEKSEIFDDQFSVERPDGSNFTLKIRSTKLEDSAMYFCASWQTSLHSYNEQFFGPGTRLTVL.

This clonotype showed up many times. The V call is TRBV7-8, the J call TRBJ2-1; a weak D match, TRBD2 (5 bases). The germline CDR1 and CDR2 sequences are SGHVS and FQNEAQ. The CDR3 covers 16 residues. Trimming removed 0 bases from V and 7 bases from J, with 16 bases in between. CDR3: CASSLARLALLNEQFF. As DNA, the CDR3 is TGTGCCAGCAGCTTAGCGAGGCTAGCCCTATTAAATGAGCAGTTCTTC.

The sample holds many counts of this clonotype. The chain uses TRBV9 and TRBJ2-3; the match to TRBD1 covers 8 bases. There are 15 residues in the CDR3. The germline CDR1 and CDR2 sequences are SGDLS and YYNGEE. J gave up 6 bases and V 2 bases, and 8 bases lay outside the gene matches. CDR3 in amino acids: CASSVWTGPQDTQYF. CDR3 DNA sequence: TGTGCCAGCAGCGTCTGGACAGGGCCTCAGGATACGCAGTATTTT.

This clonotype was observed a few times. This chain links TRBV11-2 with TRBJ2-7; D possibly corresponds to TRBD2 (5 bases). The CDR3 contains 16 residues. Germline CDR1 is SGHAT and CDR2 is FQNNGV. Trimming shortened V by 8 bases and J by 6 bases, and 26 bases separated the two germline ends. The CDR3 DNA reads as TGTGCCAGCTGCATCAGCGGACTTCCCTGGGAAGGCGAGCAGTACTTC. Translated, it gives CASCISGLPWEGEQYF.

This clonotype was found many times. V and J are TRBV20-1 and TRBJ2-7, with 8 positions matching TRBD1. The V and J ends lost 6 bases and 2 bases, in that order; junction bases with no gene match: 6. The germline CDR1 and CDR2 sequences are DFQATT and SNEGSKA (reference sequence). CDR3 length equals 13 residues. CDR3 bases: TGCAGTGCCAGGACAGGGATAACCTACGAGCAGTACTTC. Its protein product is CSARTGITYEQYF.

There are many counts of this clonotype. The genes are TRBV12-3 or TRBV12-4 and TRBJ2-5, with no clear D. Trimming pared 4 bases from V and 3 bases from J, leaving 3 bases between. This CDR3 comprises 11 residues. CDR3 DNA: TGTGCCAGCAGTTCCAAAGAGACCCAGTACTTC. Amino acids: CASSSKETQYF.

The V gene is TRBV5-1, the J gene TRBJ1-2; 10 positions match TRBD1. The CDR3 runs 15 residues. Germline loops: CDR1 SGHRS, CDR2 YFSETQ. V gave up 3 bases and J gave up 3 bases; unmatched junction bases: 5. CDR3 in DNA: TGCGCCAGCAGCTGGGGGGACAGGGGAGACTATGGCTACACCTTC. Translating it yields CASSWGDRGDYGYTF.

This clonotype was seen at least ten times. The V and J genes are TRBV29-1 and TRBJ2-5; D gene unclear. This CDR3 has 13 amino acids. V was shortened by 2 bases and J by 2 bases, with 9 bases between the two germline ends. Germline lookup yields CDR1 SQVTM and CDR2 ANQGSEA. Here the CDR3 reads CSVERVLQETQYF. The DNA of the CDR3 is TGCAGCGTTGAAAGGGTCCTTCAAGAGACCCAGTACTTC. Based on the CDR3 plus reference TRBV29-1 and TRBJ2-5, the full variable domain is SAVISQKPSRDICQRGTSLTIQCQVDSQVTMMFWYRQQPGQSLTLIATANQGSEATYESGFVIDKFPISRPNLTFSTLTVSNMSPEDSSIYLCSVERVLQETQYFGPGTRLLVL.